This TCR beta chain was retrieved from a study of shared clonotypes between healthy human individuals. Repertoires were generated with immunoSEQ multiplex PCR, while TCRdb's copy carries only in-frame clones and drops some. The sample consists of approximately 330,000 clones, less than 85% of them appearing once. The CDR3 runs 13 residues. Trimming removed 5 bases at V and 4 bases at J, with 12 bases between. Germline CDR1 reads SGHRS; CDR2 reads YFSETQ. The specimen sequenced was memory CD4+ T cells sorted from blood. Subset here: CD45RA-negative fraction. The V call is TRBV5-1, the J call TRBJ1-1; possibly TRBD1 for D (5 bases). This TCR came from a young man in good health. CDR3 DNA: TGCGCCAGCAGGGGGTCTCAGGGCACTGAAGCTTTCTTT. It specifies CASRGSQGTEAFF.